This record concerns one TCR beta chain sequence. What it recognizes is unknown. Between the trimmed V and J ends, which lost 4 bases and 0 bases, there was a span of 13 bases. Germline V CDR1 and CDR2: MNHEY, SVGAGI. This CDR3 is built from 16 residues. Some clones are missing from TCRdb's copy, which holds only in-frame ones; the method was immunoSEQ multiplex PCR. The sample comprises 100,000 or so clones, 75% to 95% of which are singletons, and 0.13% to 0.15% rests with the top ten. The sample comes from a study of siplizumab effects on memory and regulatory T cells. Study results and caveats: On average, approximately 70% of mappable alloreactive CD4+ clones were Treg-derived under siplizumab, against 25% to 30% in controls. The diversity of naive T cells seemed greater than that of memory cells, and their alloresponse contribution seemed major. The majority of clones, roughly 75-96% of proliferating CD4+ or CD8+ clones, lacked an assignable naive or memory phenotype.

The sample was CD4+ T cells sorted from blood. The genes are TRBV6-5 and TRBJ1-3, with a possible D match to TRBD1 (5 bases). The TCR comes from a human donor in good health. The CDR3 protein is CASSSREMTSGNTIYF. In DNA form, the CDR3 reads TGTGCCAGCAGTTCCAGGGAGATGACCTCTGGAAACACCATATATTTT.